This T cell receptor beta chain appears in the sequencing data of a study of T cells in Graves' hyperthyroidism and ophthalmopathy. Study summary: The blood sample was taken at first diagnosis, before treatment began. Study findings and constraints: Ophthalmopathy stood apart from stable hyperthyroidism in a 13 V-J model. In blood, most of the thyroid clonotypes expanded above 0.001 were also present.

RNA transcripts served as the template for amplifying TCR beta CDR3 regions. Using the HTBI primer set, a first-round RT-PCR was run on the TCR CDR3. TCRdb called the multiplex PCR reads again in MiXCR, with one record for every CDR3 protein. The table lists a few hundred thousand distinct CDR3 sequences, about 16% of them singletons. This clonotype has just a few counts. Its target is not known. Uncontrolled infection, other autoimmune disease, pregnancy or lactation barred patients from enrollment. Sequencing input: blood. The sequence derives from a woman between 35 and 50 years old with Graves' ophthalmopathy.

The chain's CDR3 is CASSPFGGPRTGELFF. The DNA for the CDR3 is TGTGCCAGCAGCCCCTTCGGGGGGCCTCGCACCGGGGAGCTGTTTTTT. The rearrangement links TRBV5-5 to TRBJ2-2; tentative D call: TRBD2 (7 bases). The CDR3 runs 16 residues. From germline, CDR1 is SGHKS and CDR2 YYEKEE (reference sequence). With 4 bases removed from V and 4 bases from J, the gap between germline ends came to 17 bases.